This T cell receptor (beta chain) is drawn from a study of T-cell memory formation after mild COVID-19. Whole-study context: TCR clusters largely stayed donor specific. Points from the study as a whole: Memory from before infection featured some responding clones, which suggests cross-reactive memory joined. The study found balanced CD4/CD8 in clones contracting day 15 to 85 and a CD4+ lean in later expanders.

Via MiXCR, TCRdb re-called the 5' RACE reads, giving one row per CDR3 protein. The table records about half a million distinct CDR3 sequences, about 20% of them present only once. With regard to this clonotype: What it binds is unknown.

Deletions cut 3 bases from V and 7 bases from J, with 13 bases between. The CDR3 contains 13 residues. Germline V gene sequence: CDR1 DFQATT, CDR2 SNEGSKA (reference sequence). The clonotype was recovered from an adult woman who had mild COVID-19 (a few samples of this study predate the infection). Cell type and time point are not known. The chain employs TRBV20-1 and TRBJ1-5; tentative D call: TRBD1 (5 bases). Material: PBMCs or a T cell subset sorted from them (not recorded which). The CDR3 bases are TGCAGTGCTAGGGTACCAGGACAACAGCCCCAGCATTTT. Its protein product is CSARVPGQQPQHF.